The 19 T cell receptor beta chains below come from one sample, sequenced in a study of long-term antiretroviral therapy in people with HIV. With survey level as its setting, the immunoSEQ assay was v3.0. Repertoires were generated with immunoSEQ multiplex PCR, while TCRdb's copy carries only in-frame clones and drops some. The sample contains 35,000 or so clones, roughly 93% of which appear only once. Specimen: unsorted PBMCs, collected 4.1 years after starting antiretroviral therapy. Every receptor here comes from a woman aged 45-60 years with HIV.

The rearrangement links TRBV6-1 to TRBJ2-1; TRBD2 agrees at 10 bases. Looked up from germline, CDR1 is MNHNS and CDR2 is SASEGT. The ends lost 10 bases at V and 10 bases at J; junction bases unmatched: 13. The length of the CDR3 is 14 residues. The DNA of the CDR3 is TGTGCCACAAGGGCCAGCGGGGGGGCTCGGGAGCAGTTCTTC. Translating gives CATRASGGAREQFF.

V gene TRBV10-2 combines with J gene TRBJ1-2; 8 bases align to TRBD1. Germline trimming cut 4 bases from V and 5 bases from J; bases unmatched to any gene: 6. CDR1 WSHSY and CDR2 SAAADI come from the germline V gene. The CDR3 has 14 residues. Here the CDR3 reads CASSGQGRGYGYTF. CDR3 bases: TGCGCCAGCAGTGGACAGGGGCGGGGGTATGGCTACACCTTC.

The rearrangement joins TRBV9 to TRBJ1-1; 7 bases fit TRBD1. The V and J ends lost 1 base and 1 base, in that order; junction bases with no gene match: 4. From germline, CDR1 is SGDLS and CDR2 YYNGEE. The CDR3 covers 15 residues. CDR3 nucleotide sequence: TGTGCCAGCAGCGTACTGGGACAGTCGAACACTGAAGCTTTCTTT. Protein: CASSVLGQSNTEAFF.

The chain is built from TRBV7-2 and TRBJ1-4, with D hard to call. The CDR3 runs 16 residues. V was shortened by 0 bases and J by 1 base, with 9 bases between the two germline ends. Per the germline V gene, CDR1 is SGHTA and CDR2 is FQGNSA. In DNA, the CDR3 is TGTGCCAGCAGCTTAGCGCTGGGGAGAACTAATGAAAAACTGTTTTTT. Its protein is CASSLALGRTNEKLFF.

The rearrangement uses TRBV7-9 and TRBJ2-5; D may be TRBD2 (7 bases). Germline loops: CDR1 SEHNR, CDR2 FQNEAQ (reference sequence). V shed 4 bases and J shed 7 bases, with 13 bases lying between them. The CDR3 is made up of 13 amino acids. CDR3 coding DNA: TGTGCCAGCAGCTGGGCGGGGGCAGCGACCCAGTACTTC. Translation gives CASSWAGAATQYF.

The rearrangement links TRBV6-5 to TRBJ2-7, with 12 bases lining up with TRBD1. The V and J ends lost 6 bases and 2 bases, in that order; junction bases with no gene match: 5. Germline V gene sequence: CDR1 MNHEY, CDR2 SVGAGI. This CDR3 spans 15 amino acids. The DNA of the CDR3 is TGTGCCAGCAGACCCGGGACAGGGGGCGCCTACGAGCAGTACTTC. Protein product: CASRPGTGGAYEQYF.

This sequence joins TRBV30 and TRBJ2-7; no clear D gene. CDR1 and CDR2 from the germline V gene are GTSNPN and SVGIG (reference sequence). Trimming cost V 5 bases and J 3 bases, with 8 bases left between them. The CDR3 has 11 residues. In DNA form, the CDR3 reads TGTGCCTGGGCGACGGGCTACGAGCAGTACTTC. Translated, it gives CAWATGYEQYF.

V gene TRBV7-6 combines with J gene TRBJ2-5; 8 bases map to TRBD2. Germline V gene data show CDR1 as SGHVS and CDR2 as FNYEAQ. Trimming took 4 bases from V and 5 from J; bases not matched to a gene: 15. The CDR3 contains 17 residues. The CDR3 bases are TGTGCCAGCAGCTCCCTTACAGCGGGGGTTGGTTCGGAGACCCAGTACTTC. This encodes CASSSLTAGVGSETQYF.

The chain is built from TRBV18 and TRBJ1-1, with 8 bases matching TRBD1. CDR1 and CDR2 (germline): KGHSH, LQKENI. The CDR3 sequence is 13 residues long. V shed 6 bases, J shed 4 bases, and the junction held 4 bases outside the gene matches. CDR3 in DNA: TGTGCCAGCTCCCCCGGGACAGGCACTGAAGCTTTCTTT. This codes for CASSPGTGTEAFF.

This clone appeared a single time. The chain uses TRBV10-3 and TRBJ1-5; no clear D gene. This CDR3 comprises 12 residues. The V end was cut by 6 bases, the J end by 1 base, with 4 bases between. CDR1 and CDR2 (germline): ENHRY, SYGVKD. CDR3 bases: TGTGCCATCAGCGACAGCAATCAGCCCCAGCATTTT. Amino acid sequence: CAISDSNQPQHF.

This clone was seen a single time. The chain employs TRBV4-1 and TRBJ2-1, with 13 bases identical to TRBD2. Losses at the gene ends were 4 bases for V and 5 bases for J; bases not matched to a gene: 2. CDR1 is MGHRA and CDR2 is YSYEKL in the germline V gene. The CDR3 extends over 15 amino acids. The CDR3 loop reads CASSLGLAGNNEQFF. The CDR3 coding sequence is TGCGCCAGCAGCCTGGGACTAGCGGGGAACAATGAGCAGTTCTTC.

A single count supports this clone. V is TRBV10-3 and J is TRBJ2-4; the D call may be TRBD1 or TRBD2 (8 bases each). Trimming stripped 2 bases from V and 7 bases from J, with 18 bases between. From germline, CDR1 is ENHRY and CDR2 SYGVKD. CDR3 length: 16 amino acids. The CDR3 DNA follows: TGTGCCATCAGTGAGACCGCAGGGGGCGGGAGGAACATTCAGTACTTC. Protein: CAISETAGGGRNIQYF.

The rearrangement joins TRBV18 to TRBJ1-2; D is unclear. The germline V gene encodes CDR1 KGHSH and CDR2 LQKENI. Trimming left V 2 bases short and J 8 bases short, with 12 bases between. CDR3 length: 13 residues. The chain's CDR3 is CASSPGDRGGYTF. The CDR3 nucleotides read TGTGCCAGCTCACCAGGAGACCGTGGCGGCTACACCTTC.

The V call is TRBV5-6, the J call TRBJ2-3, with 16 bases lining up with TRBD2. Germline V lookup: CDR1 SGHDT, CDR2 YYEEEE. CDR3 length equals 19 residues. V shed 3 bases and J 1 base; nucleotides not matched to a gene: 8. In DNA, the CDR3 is TGTGCCAGCAGCTGGGGACTAGCGGGGGGGCTGAGTCGCACAGATACGCAGTATTTT. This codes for CASSWGLAGGLSRTDTQYF.

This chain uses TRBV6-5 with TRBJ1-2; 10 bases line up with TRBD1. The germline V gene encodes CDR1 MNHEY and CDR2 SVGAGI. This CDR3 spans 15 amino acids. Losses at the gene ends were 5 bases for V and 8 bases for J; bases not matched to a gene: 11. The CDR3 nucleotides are TGTGCCAGCAGTCCCCGGGACAGGGGCCTGAGCGGCTACACCTTC. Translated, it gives CASSPRDRGLSGYTF.

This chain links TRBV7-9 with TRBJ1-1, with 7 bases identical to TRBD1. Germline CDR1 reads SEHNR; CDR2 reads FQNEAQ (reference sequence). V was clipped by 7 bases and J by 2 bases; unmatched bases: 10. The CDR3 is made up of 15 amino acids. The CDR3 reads CASTERDRENTEAFF. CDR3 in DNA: TGTGCCAGCACCGAACGAGACAGGGAAAACACTGAAGCTTTCTTT.

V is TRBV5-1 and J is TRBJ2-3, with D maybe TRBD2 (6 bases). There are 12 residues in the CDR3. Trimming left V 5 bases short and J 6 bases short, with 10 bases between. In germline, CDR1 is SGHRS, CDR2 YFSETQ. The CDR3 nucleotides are TGCGCCAGCAGGGAGGGATGGGATACGCAGTATTTT. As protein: CASREGWDTQYF.

CDR3 sequence reads: CAISEGQGARKLFF. The CDR3 DNA follows: TGTGCCATCAGTGAAGGACAGGGGGCTAGGAAACTGTTTTTT. This rearrangement joins TRBV10-3 to TRBJ1-4, with 11 nucleotides matching TRBD1. Trimming removed 3 bases from V and 11 bases from J; junction bases left unmatched: 5. This CDR3 has 14 amino acids. Germline V gene data show CDR1 as ENHRY and CDR2 as SYGVKD.

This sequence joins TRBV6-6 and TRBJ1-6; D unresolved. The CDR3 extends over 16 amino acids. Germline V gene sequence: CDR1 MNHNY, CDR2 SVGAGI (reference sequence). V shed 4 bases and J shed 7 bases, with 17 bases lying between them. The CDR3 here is CASSLREAVKNSPLHF. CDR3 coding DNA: TGTGCCAGCAGTTTACGGGAGGCTGTTAAGAATTCACCCCTCCACTTT.